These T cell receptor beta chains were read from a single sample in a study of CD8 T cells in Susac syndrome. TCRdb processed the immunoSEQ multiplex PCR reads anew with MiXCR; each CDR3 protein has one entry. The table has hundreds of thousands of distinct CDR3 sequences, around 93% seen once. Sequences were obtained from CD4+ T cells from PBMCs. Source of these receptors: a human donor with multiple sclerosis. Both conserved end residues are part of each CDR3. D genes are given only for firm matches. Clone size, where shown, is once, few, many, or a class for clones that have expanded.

CASSGEVSRSGNTIYF | TGTGCCAGCAGCGGCGAGGTCAGTCGCTCTGGAAACACCATATATTTT | TRBJ1-3 | - | once | TRBV9
CASSLAQGLGSSGYTF | TGCGCCAGCAGCTTGGCTCAGGGCCTCGGTTCGAGTGGCTACACCTTC | TRBJ1-2 | - | - | TRBV5-1
CASSLGSGTNNQPQHF | TGTGCCAGCAGCTTAGGTTCCGGGACTAACAATCAGCCCCAGCATTTT | TRBJ1-5 | - | - | TRBV7-6
CASSRRLAGFPDTQYF | TGTGCCAGCAGTCGCCGACTAGCGGGGTTTCCAGATACGCAGTATTTT | TRBJ2-3 | TRBD2 | - | TRBV6-1
CSASARDYEQYF | TGCAGTGCTAGTGCCAGGGACTACGAGCAGTACTTC | TRBJ2-7 | - | - | TRBV20-1
CSADRPNNEQFF | TGCAGCGCTGACAGACCAAACAATGAGCAGTTCTTC | TRBJ2-1 | - | - | TRBV29-1
CSARTSVGTQYF | TGCAGCGCCCGGACTAGCGTGGGGACCCAGTACTTC | TRBJ2-5 | TRBD2 | - | TRBV29-1
CASSVDAGFRDQPQHF | TGTGCCAGCAGCGTAGACGCGGGGTTTCGCGATCAGCCCCAGCATTTT | TRBJ1-5 | - | - | TRBV9
CASSHRGQATGELFF | TGTGCCAGCAGTCACCGAGGACAGGCAACCGGGGAGCTGTTTTTT | TRBJ2-2 | TRBD1 | - | TRBV6-5
CASSWSSGNTIYF | TGTGCCAGCAGTTGGAGCTCTGGAAACACCATATATTTT | TRBJ1-3 | - | - | TRBV6-5
CASSLHIAGGSETQYF | TGTGCCAGCAGTTTACATATAGCGGGAGGGAGCGAGACCCAGTACTTC | TRBJ2-5 | TRBD2 | - | TRBV28
CASSPRLAGGTDTQYF | TGTGCCAGCTCACCACGACTAGCGGGAGGCACAGATACGCAGTATTTT | TRBJ2-3 | TRBD2 | - | TRBV7-8
CSARPRRGSGNTIYF | TGCAGTGCTAGACCCCGTAGGGGCTCTGGAAACACCATATATTTT | TRBJ1-3 | - | - | TRBV20-1
CALLWGGASNEQFF | TGTGCCTTGCTCTGGGGAGGGGCCTCCAATGAGCAGTTCTTC | TRBJ2-1 | TRBD2 | - | TRBV30
CATSDVARHADTQYF | TGTGCCACCAGTGACGTGGCGCGGCACGCAGATACGCAGTATTTT | TRBJ2-3 | - | - | TRBV24-1
CATSVLPYNEQFF | TGTGCCACCAGCGTTCTGCCCTACAATGAGCAGTTCTTC | TRBJ2-1 | - | - | TRBV15
CSAGAGTGASYNEQFF | TGCAGTGCCGGGGCCGGGACAGGGGCTTCCTACAATGAGCAGTTCTTC | TRBJ2-1 | TRBD1 | - | TRBV20-1
CASGRASTGELFF | TGTGCCAGCGGGAGGGCCAGCACCGGGGAGCTGTTTTTT | TRBJ2-2 | TRBD2 | - | TRBV6-5
CASSSIAGLYNEQFF | TGTGCCAGCAGCTCTATAGCGGGCCTTTACAATGAGCAGTTCTTC | TRBJ2-1 | TRBD2 | - | TRBV11-2
CASSGDPKGDQPQHF | TGTGCCAGCAGTGGTGACCCCAAAGGCGATCAGCCCCAGCATTTT | TRBJ1-5 | - | few | TRBV6-1
CASSEVRNEQFF | TGTGCCAGCAGTGAAGTGAGGAATGAGCAGTTCTTC | TRBJ2-1 | - | - | TRBV2
CASRGEQETQYF | TGTGCCAGCAGAGGGGAACAAGAGACCCAGTACTTC | TRBJ2-5 | - | - | TRBV12-3/TRBV12-4
CASSLAARARGLYF | TGTGCCAGCAGCTTGGCCGCGAGGGCACGGGGATTGTATTTT | TRBJ2-3 | - | - | TRBV5-8
CASSQPSGTEQGTQYF | TGTGCCAGCAGCCAACCATCTGGGACGGAACAAGGGACCCAGTACTTC | TRBJ2-5 | - | - | TRBV3-1
CASSQGPTREYNEQFF | TGCGCCAGCAGCCAAGGTCCGACAAGGGAATACAATGAGCAGTTCTTC | TRBJ2-1 | - | - | TRBV4-1
CASSLGRGQAFF | TGTGCCAGCAGCCTGGGCAGGGGACAAGCTTTCTTT | TRBJ1-1 | - | - | TRBV3-1
CASSVSYGHEQFF | TGTGCCAGCAGCGTATCTTACGGGCATGAGCAGTTCTTC | TRBJ2-1 | - | - | TRBV3-1
CASRPTGGDYGYTF | TGTGCCAGCAGACCGACAGGGGGCGACTATGGCTACACCTTC | TRBJ1-2 | TRBD1 | - | TRBV27
CASSFDLSGANVLTF | TGTGCCAGCAGCTTCGACCTCTCTGGGGCCAACGTCCTGACTTTC | TRBJ2-6 | - | - | TRBV11-3
CASSQDPAGRGSQETQYF | TGTGCCAGCAGCCAAGATCCGGCGGGCAGGGGTTCGCAAGAGACCCAGTACTTC | TRBJ2-5 | - | once | TRBV3-1
CACRQGVTEAFF | TGTGCCTGTCGACAGGGTGTCACTGAAGCTTTCTTT | TRBJ1-1 | TRBD1 | once | TRBV30
CSVEFGIGETQYF | TGCAGCGTTGAATTTGGCATTGGGGAGACCCAGTACTTC | TRBJ2-5 | - | - | TRBV29-1
CASSAWTGGGEKLFF | TGTGCCAGCAGCGCGTGGACAGGGGGAGGGGAAAAACTGTTTTTT | TRBJ1-4 | TRBD1 | - | TRBV7-8
CASSVTGSDTQYF | TGTGCCAGCAGTGTAACTGGCTCAGATACGCAGTATTTT | TRBJ2-3 | - | - | TRBV2
CASSREGGSASSYEQYF | TGTGCCAGTAGTAGGGAGGGTGGCAGTGCGTCTTCCTACGAGCAGTACTTC | TRBJ2-7 | TRBD2 | - | TRBV19
CATSKRQGGGTEAFF | TGTGCCACCAGCAAGAGACAGGGTGGTGGCACTGAAGCTTTCTTT | TRBJ1-1 | TRBD1 | - | TRBV15
CASSPKGGWGQETQYF | TGTGCCAGCAGCCCAAAGGGGGGATGGGGGCAAGAGACCCAGTACTTC | TRBJ2-5 | - | - | TRBV5-6
CASSPGLLEQFF | TGTGCCAGCAGCCCCGGACTACTTGAGCAGTTCTTC | TRBJ2-1 | - | - | TRBV14
CSVEGSGTETQYF | TGCAGCGTGGAAGGTAGCGGGACAGAGACCCAGTACTTC | TRBJ2-5 | TRBD2 | - | TRBV29-1
CSASYNTDTQYF | TGCAGTGCTAGTTACAACACAGATACGCAGTATTTT | TRBJ2-3 | - | - | TRBV20-1
CASSLFGEGLAFF | TGTGCCAGCAGTTTATTCGGGGAGGGGTTGGCTTTCTTT | TRBJ1-1 | - | - | TRBV28
CASSDWRFQGGLYNEQFF | TGTGCCAGCAGTGATTGGAGGTTTCAAGGGGGACTCTACAATGAGCAGTTCTTC | TRBJ2-1 | - | - | TRBV6-1
CASSLGTGRPNTEAFF | TGTGCCAGCAGCTTGGGGACAGGGCGCCCAAACACTGAAGCTTTCTTT | TRBJ1-1 | TRBD1 | - | TRBV5-6
CATSDSGGNTGELFF | TGTGCCACCAGTGACTCCGGTGGGAACACCGGGGAGCTGTTTTTT | TRBJ2-2 | - | - | TRBV24-1
CASSSETPPGELFF | TGTGCCAGCAGCTCCGAAACCCCTCCCGGGGAGCTGTTTTTT | TRBJ2-2 | - | - | TRBV7-3
CASKWGTEAFF | TGTGCCAGCAAGTGGGGGACTGAAGCTTTCTTT | TRBJ1-1 | - | - | TRBV6-5
CASSARQGFEAGANVLTF | TGTGCCAGCAGCGCCCGACAGGGATTTGAGGCTGGGGCCAACGTCCTGACTTTC | TRBJ2-6 | TRBD1 | - | TRBV6-1
CSVLQGETQYF | TGCAGCGTTTTGCAGGGAGAGACCCAGTACTTC | TRBJ2-5 | - | - | TRBV29-1
CASSPGQFAEAFF | TGCGCCAGCAGCCCCGGACAGTTCGCTGAAGCTTTCTTT | TRBJ1-1 | - | - | TRBV4-1
CASRRQGGTEAFF | TGTGCCAGCAGACGACAGGGGGGCACTGAAGCTTTCTTT | TRBJ1-1 | TRBD1 | - | TRBV6-5
CASRRVFTDTQYF | TGTGCCAGCAGGAGGGTATTCACAGATACGCAGTATTTT | TRBJ2-3 | - | - | TRBV12-3/TRBV12-4
CASSPAGLGGEQFF | TGTGCCAGCAGCCCCGCGGGACTAGGAGGTGAGCAGTTCTTC | TRBJ2-1 | TRBD2 | - | TRBV28
CATSRGTSGSTDEQFF | TGTGCCACCAGCAGAGGGACTAGCGGGAGTACAGATGAGCAGTTCTTC | TRBJ2-1 | TRBD2 | - | TRBV15
CSAIGPTNYGYTF | TGCAGTGCTATAGGACCGACTAACTATGGCTACACCTTC | TRBJ1-2 | - | - | TRBV20-1
CASSLKGETQYF | TGCGCCAGCAGCTTGAAGGGGGAGACCCAGTACTTC | TRBJ2-5 | - | - | TRBV5-1
CAWSVQNSPLHF | TGTGCCTGGAGTGTCCAGAATTCACCCCTCCACTTT | TRBJ1-6 | - | once | TRBV30
CSAPDGTGLRGSQHF | TGCAGTGCTCCCGACGGGACAGGCTTACGGGGGTCCCAGCATTTT | TRBJ1-5 | TRBD1 | - | TRBV20-1
CASSQVPTGQGKETQYF | TGTGCCAGCAGCCAAGTCCCAACGGGACAGGGTAAAGAGACCCAGTACTTC | TRBJ2-5 | TRBD1 | - | TRBV14
CASSVGEGLAGATGELFF | TGTGCCAGCAGCGTAGGCGAGGGGCTAGCGGGAGCCACCGGGGAGCTGTTTTTT | TRBJ2-2 | TRBD2 | - | TRBV9
CASSQESEKLFF | TGTGCCAGCTCACAGGAGAGTGAAAAACTGTTTTTT | TRBJ1-4 | - | - | TRBV18